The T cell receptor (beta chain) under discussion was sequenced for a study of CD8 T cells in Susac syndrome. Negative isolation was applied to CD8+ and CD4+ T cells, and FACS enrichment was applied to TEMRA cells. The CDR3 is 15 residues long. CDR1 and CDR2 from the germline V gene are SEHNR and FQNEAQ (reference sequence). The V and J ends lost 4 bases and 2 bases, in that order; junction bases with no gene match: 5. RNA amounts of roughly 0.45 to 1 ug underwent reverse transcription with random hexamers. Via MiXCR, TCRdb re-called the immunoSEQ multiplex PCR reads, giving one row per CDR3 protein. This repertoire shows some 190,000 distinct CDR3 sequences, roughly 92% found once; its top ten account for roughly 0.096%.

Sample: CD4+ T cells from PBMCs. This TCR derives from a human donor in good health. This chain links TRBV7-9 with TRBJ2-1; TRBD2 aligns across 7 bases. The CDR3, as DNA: TGTGCCAGCAGCTCTTCTAGCGGCCCCTACAATGAGCAGTTCTTC. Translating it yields CASSSSSGPYNEQFF.